This T cell receptor (beta chain) was sequenced in a study of T-cell reconstitution after alpha-beta-depleted transplantation in children (dated by TCRdb to between 2015 and 2016). As for the study more broadly: The study quantitatively tracked T-cell immune reconstitution after TCRalphabeta/CD19-depleted allogeneic hematopoietic cell transplantation in children using TCR repertoire profiling.

This clonotype was observed many times. Which antigen it targets is not known. No clone much larger than this one lies a single base away; base qualities are absent. The library was built by means of PCR. TCRdb lists the instrument as Illumina HiSeq 2500. TCR libraries were prepared with molecular barcoding, using unique molecular identifiers to normalize TCRbeta repertoire quantification. Starting from the raw public reads, TCRdb applied fastp trimming at Q25, assembled clones with MiXCR and retained in-frame beta chains. Each record represents a unique CDR3 protein, reported with the most common genes and DNA among its rows. A total of 150,000 to 250,000 distinct CDR3 sequences appear in this sample, more than 14% of them only once. In total, the top ten clones hold about 12% of the sample. The V end loses 8 bases and the J end loses 0 bases, and a stretch of 7 bases separates them. The germline V gene encodes CDR1 ENHRY and CDR2 SYGVKD. Counted from cysteine to phenylalanine, this CDR3 has 12 amino acids. The read is trimmed to its CDR3 DNA, 36 bases read in frame from base 1.

The sequence came from a human donor who donated a stem cell graft to a child with acute lymphoblastic leukemia. The source was PBMCs from the stem cell graft donor, collected from the stem cell graft. This sequence uses TRBV10-3 and TRBJ1-1; the D gene cannot be resolved reliably. DNA sequence: TGTGCCATCTCCAGATTGAACACTGAAGCTTTCTTT. It codes for CAISRLNTEAFF.